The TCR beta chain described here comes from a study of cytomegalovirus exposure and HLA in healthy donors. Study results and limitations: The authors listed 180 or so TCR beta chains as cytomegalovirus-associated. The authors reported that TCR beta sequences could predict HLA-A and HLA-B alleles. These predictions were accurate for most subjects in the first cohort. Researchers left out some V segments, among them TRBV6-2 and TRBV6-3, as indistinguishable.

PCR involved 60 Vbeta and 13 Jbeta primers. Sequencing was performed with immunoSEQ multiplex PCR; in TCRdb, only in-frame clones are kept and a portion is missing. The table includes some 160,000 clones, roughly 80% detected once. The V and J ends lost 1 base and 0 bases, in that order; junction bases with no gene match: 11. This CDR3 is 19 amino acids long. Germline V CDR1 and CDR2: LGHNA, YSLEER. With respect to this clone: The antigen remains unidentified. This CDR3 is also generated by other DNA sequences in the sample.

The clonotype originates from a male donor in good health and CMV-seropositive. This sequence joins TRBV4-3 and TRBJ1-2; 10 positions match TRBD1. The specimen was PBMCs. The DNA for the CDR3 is TGCGCCAGCAGCCAAGGAGTTAAAGACAGGGGGCTCGCTAACTATGGCTACACCTTC. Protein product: CASSQGVKDRGLANYGYTF.